Following are 27 T cell receptor beta chains from one sample sequenced in a study of shared clonotypes between healthy human individuals. Generated by immunoSEQ multiplex PCR, the TCRdb table keeps only in-frame clones and is missing some. The sample lists about a million clones, roughly 80% occurring once. The sample taken for sequencing was memory CD4+ T cells sorted from blood. Specified subset: CD45RA-negative fraction. The receptors come from a man between 18 and 29 years old in good health.

With respect to this clone: Distinct nucleotide sequences in the sample also encode this CDR3. V gene TRBV28 combines with J gene TRBJ1-5; 8 nucleotides agree with TRBD1. CDR1 and CDR2 from the germline V gene are MDHEN and SYDVKM. The CDR3 loop spans 13 amino acids. J gave up 2 bases and V 6 bases, and 0 bases lay outside the gene matches. The CDR3 here is CASRDRGNQPQHF. The CDR3 coding sequence is TGTGCCAGCAGGGACAGGGGCAATCAGCCCCAGCATTTT.

This clone was found a few times. J is TRBJ2-7 and V is TRBV11-2; 11 nucleotides line up with TRBD2. Germline CDR1 and CDR2: SGHAT and FQNNGV. With 6 bases clipped from V and 1 base from J, the junction kept 2 bases outside the gene matches. The CDR3 spans 14 residues. This CDR3 is CASSGTSGSYEQYF. CDR3 coding DNA: TGTGCCAGCAGTGGGACTAGCGGATCCTACGAGCAGTACTTC.

This sequence joins TRBV5-8 and TRBJ2-4; 7 bases are shared with TRBD2. This CDR3 has 14 residues. The V gene end was trimmed by 2 bases and the J gene end by 5 bases; junction bases not matched to a gene: 4. Germline values: CDR1 SGHTS, CDR2 YDEGEE. CDR3 sequence: CASSFEGGENIQYF. In nucleotides, the CDR3 is TGTGCCAGCAGCTTTGAGGGAGGGGAAAACATTCAGTACTTC.

The V call is TRBV19, the J call TRBJ1-2; D uncertain. CDR1 is LNHDA, CDR2 SQIVND, per germline (reference sequence). This CDR3 is built from 14 residues. The V end was cut by 7 bases, the J end by 4 bases, with 16 bases between. The CDR3 region is CASTTRGGPYGYTF. As DNA, the CDR3 is TGTGCCAGTACCACGCGGGGAGGGCCCTATGGCTACACCTTC.

J is TRBJ2-7 and V is TRBV7-2, with 16 bases fitting TRBD2. This CDR3 contains 16 residues. CDR1 is SGHTA and CDR2 is FQGNSA in the germline V gene. With 5 bases clipped from V and 5 bases from J, the junction kept 6 bases outside the gene matches. CDR3 sequence (DNA): TGTGCCAGCAGCCAGGGACTAGCGGGAGGGCCTAACGAGCAGTACTTC. It is translated as CASSQGLAGGPNEQYF.

Points on this clone: The sample holds other DNA sequences that translate to the same CDR3. V gene TRBV18 combines with J gene TRBJ1-2; D gene ambiguous. In germline, CDR1 is KGHSH, CDR2 LQKENI. V was clipped by 2 bases and J by 5 bases, with 3 bases between them. CDR3 length: 11 residues. This CDR3 reads CASSPGYGYTF. The DNA of the CDR3 is TGTGCCAGCTCACCAGGATATGGCTACACCTTC. Combining the CDR3 with reference TRBV18 and TRBJ1-2 gives the whole variable domain NAGVMQNPRHLVRRRGQEARLRCSPMKGHSHVYWYRQLPEEGLKFMVYLQKENIIDESGMPKERFSAEFPKEGPSILRIQQVVRGDSAAYFCASSPGYGYTFGSGTRLTVV.

CDR3 DNA: TGCGCCAGCAGCCCCCCTAGCGGGAGGGCCAATGAGCAGTTCTTC. Translating it yields CASSPPSGRANEQFF. This chain joins TRBV5-1 and TRBJ2-1, with 12 bases aligning to TRBD2. Germline trimming cut 4 bases from V and 6 bases from J; bases unmatched to any gene: 5. The CDR3 spans 15 residues. The germline V gene has CDR1 SGHRS and CDR2 YFSETQ.

This chain connects TRBV11-3 to TRBJ2-1; perhaps TRBD2 as D (7 bases). Trimming removed 5 bases at V and 3 bases at J, with 14 bases between. The CDR3 has 15 amino acids. Germline lookup yields CDR1 SGHNT and CDR2 YENEEA. The CDR3 sequence is CASSPGGARYNEQFF. In DNA form, the CDR3 reads TGTGCCAGCAGCCCTGGGGGGGCTCGCTACAATGAGCAGTTCTTC.

This clone appeared a few times. The rearrangement joins TRBV11-1 to TRBJ1-6, with D uncertain. The CDR3 contains 13 residues. Trimming took 3 bases from V and 7 from J, leaving 7 bases between them. Germline CDR1 reads SGHAT; CDR2 reads FQDESV (reference sequence). The CDR3 region has the DNA TGTGCCAGCAGCTTTATGGCGAATTCACCCCTCCACTTT. This encodes CASSFMANSPLHF.

The chain employs TRBV18 and TRBJ1-1; the match to TRBD1 covers 7 bases. From germline, CDR1 is KGHSH and CDR2 LQKENI. The V and J ends lost 2 bases and 0 bases, in that order; junction bases with no gene match: 6. The CDR3 runs 16 residues. CDR3: CASSPAGQRMNTEAFF. CDR3 DNA sequence: TGTGCCAGCTCACCAGCGGGACAGAGGATGAACACTGAAGCTTTCTTT.

This chain's CDR3 is CASSLSPLAGGQETQYF. The CDR3 DNA sequence: TGTGCCAGCAGCTTGTCTCCGCTAGCGGGCGGCCAAGAGACCCAGTACTTC. The chain links TRBV7-2 to TRBJ2-5, with 8 bases that match TRBD2. Germline lookup yields CDR1 SGHTA and CDR2 FQGNSA. The CDR3 covers 17 residues. With V trimmed by 3 bases and J by 1 base, 10 bases remained unmatched. Drawing the rest from reference TRBV7-2 and TRBJ2-5, the complete variable domain is GAGVSQSPSNKVTEKGKDVELRCDPISGHTALYWYRQSLGQGLEFLIYFQGNSAPDKSGLPSDRFSAERTGGSVSTLTIQRTQQEDSAVYLCASSLSPLAGGQETQYFGPGTRLLVL.

CDR3 protein: CASSVTGTANPYEQYF. As DNA, the CDR3 is TGTGCCAGCAGCGTCACCGGGACAGCGAACCCCTACGAGCAGTACTTC. The chain has TRBV7-2 and TRBJ2-7, with TRBD1 matching 7 bases. The V and J ends lost 5 bases and 2 bases, in that order; junction bases with no gene match: 12. This CDR3 region has 16 residues. CDR1 and CDR2 from the germline V gene are SGHTA and FQGNSA.

The chain carries TRBV7-8 and TRBJ1-4, with D perhaps matching TRBD1 (6 bases). This CDR3 contains 14 residues. V lost 2 bases and J 5 bases, leaving 9 bases between the germline ends. Per germline, CDR1 SGHVS and CDR2 FQNEAQ. CDR3 sequence: CASSLYGQNEKLFF. The CDR3, as DNA: TGTGCCAGCAGCTTATATGGACAGAATGAAAAACTGTTTTTT.

This sequence joins TRBV19 and TRBJ1-4, with D unresolved. There are 14 residues in the CDR3. CDR1 and CDR2 (germline): LNHDA, SQIVND (reference sequence). V lost 3 bases and J 4 bases, leaving 9 bases between the germline ends. CDR3 loop: CASSIQAVNEKLFF. The DNA for the CDR3 is TGTGCCAGTAGTATTCAGGCCGTTAATGAAAAACTGTTTTTT.

The chain combines TRBV28 with TRBJ2-5; 9 nucleotides match TRBD2. CDR1 is MDHEN, CDR2 SYDVKM, per germline. The CDR3 has 16 residues. Trimming at V came to 6 bases and at J to 6 bases, leaving 14 bases not matched to a gene. DNA of the CDR3: TGTGCCAGCAGACCCCCGTACGCGGGGGGGCGGCAGACCCAGTACTTC. It yields the protein CASRPPYAGGRQTQYF. Looking up the rest from reference TRBV28 and TRBJ2-5 gives the full variable domain: DVKVTQSSRYLVKRTGEKVFLECVQDMDHENMFWYRQDPGLGLRLIYFSYDVKMKEKGDIPEGYSVSREKKERFSLILESASTNQTSMYLCASRPPYAGGRQTQYFGPGTRLLVL.

The chain uses TRBV7-9 and TRBJ2-1; 9 bases line up with TRBD2. The germline V gene encodes CDR1 SEHNR and CDR2 FQNEAQ (reference sequence). CDR3 length: 19 residues. The V gene end was trimmed by 5 bases and the J gene end by 0 bases; junction bases not matched to a gene: 14. CDR3 sequence (DNA): TGTGCCAGCAGCGGATATATAGCGGGGGTCCTTAGCTCCTACAATGAGCAGTTCTTC. Residues: CASSGYIAGVLSSYNEQFF.

Comment on this clone: Other DNA sequences of this sample code for an identical CDR3. The rearrangement uses TRBV2 and TRBJ2-5; D uncertain. Trimming cost V 7 bases and J 2 bases, with 5 bases left between them. The V gene's germline CDR1 is SNHLY and CDR2 FYNNEI. The CDR3 contains 11 residues. CDR3 in DNA: TGTGCCAGCACACAGCAAGAGACCCAGTACTTC. It specifies CASTQQETQYF.

Only one count was recorded for this clone. This rearrangement joins TRBV6-1 to TRBJ1-6; D remains unclear. The V gene lost 4 bases and the J gene lost 5 bases, with 9 bases spanning the gap. The V gene's germline CDR1 is MNHNS and CDR2 SASEGT. The CDR3 loop spans 14 amino acids. Here the CDR3 reads CASSASRNNSPLHF. The CDR3, as DNA: TGTGCCAGCAGTGCGTCAAGGAATAATTCACCCCTCCACTTT.

This clone has a count of ten or more. The chain couples TRBV5-1 to TRBJ2-7; no definite D call. V lost 0 bases and J 3 bases, leaving 13 bases between the germline ends. Germline V gene sequence: CDR1 SGHRS, CDR2 YFSETQ. The length of the CDR3 is 15 residues. The DNA for the CDR3 is TGCGCCAGCAGCTTGGCCCCCGGCCCTTACTACGAGCAGTACTTC. It specifies CASSLAPGPYYEQYF. The variable domain in full, completed from reference TRBV5-1 and TRBJ2-7, reads KAGVTQTPRYLIKTRGQQVTLSCSPISGHRSVSWYQQTPGQGLQFLFEYFSETQRNKGNFPGRFSGRQFSNSRSEMNVSTLELGDSALYLCASSLAPGPYYEQYFGPGTRLTVT.

This clone was seen only once. The chain combines TRBV2 with TRBJ1-6; D unclear. This CDR3 is 15 amino acids long. V lost 5 bases and J lost 4, with 12 bases in between. Germline V gene sequence: CDR1 SNHLY, CDR2 FYNNEI. CDR3 loop: CASSLTDTYNSPLHF. As DNA, the CDR3 is TGTGCCAGCAGTCTCACAGACACATATAATTCACCCCTCCACTTT.

V usage is TRBV7-2 and J usage is TRBJ2-2; no clear D gene. Germline V gene lookup returns CDR1 SGHTA and CDR2 FQGNSA. The V gene lost 5 bases and the J gene lost 1 base, with 14 bases spanning the gap. The CDR3 covers 16 residues. The CDR3 spells CASSPRGGRNTGELFF. DNA for the CDR3: TGTGCCAGCAGCCCAAGAGGTGGAAGGAACACCGGGGAGCTGTTTTTT.

V gene TRBV5-1 combines with J gene TRBJ2-3, with a tentative D call TRBD2 (6 bases). Trimming cost V 4 bases and J 0 bases, with 15 bases left between them. From germline, CDR1 is SGHRS and CDR2 YFSETQ. The CDR3 spans 16 residues. CDR3 in amino acids: CASSGTGLPSTDTQYF. The CDR3 DNA follows: TGCGCCAGCAGCGGGACTGGACTTCCAAGCACAGATACGCAGTATTTT.

The chain combines TRBV27 with TRBJ1-3, with D possibly TRBD1 on 5 matching bases. V was cut by 2 bases and J by 0 bases, with 8 bases left in between. CDR3 length equals 15 residues. The germline V gene encodes CDR1 MNHEY and CDR2 SMNVEV (reference sequence). As DNA, the CDR3 is TGTGCCAGCAGTTTACGCAGGGACTCTGGAAACACCATATATTTT. Its translation is CASSLRRDSGNTIYF.

V is TRBV5-1 and J is TRBJ1-1; 8 nucleotides align to TRBD1. Germline CDR1 reads SGHRS; CDR2 reads YFSETQ. J lost 5 bases, V lost 2 bases, and 2 bases had no gene match. The length of the CDR3 is 13 residues. This chain's CDR3 is CASSFQGATEAFF. DNA for the CDR3: TGCGCCAGCAGCTTCCAGGGGGCGACTGAAGCTTTCTTT.

The rearrangement joins TRBV2 to TRBJ2-2; 7 nucleotides match TRBD1. J lost 5 bases, V lost 6 bases, and 9 bases had no gene match. The CDR3 loop spans 15 amino acids. CDR1 and CDR2 from the germline V gene are SNHLY and FYNNEI. The CDR3, as DNA: TGTGCCAGCAGCTTCGACAGGGCACTAACCGGGGAGCTGTTTTTT. The encoded protein is CASSFDRALTGELFF.

The chain employs TRBV28 and TRBJ1-2; D not resolved. Trimming removed 5 bases at V and 4 bases at J, with 14 bases between. This CDR3 contains 14 residues. Germline V gene data show CDR1 as MDHEN and CDR2 as SYDVKM. In nucleotides, the CDR3 is TGTGCCAGCAGTCCCTCGGACGGTACCTATGGCTACACCTTC. This gives the protein CASSPSDGTYGYTF.

The V and J genes are TRBV6-1 and TRBJ1-2; D unresolved. There are 15 residues in the CDR3. Germline V lookup: CDR1 MNHNS, CDR2 SASEGT. The V end was cut by 2 bases, the J end by 8 bases, with 18 bases between. The chain's CDR3 is CASSERLRTFVGYTF. DNA for the CDR3: TGTGCCAGCAGTGAACGTTTGAGGACCTTTGTGGGCTACACCTTC.